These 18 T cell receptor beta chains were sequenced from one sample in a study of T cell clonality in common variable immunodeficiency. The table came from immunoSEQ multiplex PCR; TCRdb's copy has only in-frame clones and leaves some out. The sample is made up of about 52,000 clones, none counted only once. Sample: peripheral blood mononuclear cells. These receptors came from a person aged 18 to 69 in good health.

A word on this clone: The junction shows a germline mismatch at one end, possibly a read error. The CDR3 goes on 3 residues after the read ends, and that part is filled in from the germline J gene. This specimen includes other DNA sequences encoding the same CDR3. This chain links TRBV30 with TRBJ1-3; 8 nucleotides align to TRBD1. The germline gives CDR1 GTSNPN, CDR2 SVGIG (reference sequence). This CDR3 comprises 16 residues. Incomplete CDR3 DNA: TGTGCCTGGAGTGGGCACATTGGGACAGGTGGAAACACA. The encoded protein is CAWSGHIGTGGNT. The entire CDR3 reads CAWSGHIGTGGNTIYF.

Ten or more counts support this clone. The part of the CDR3 DNA that was read is TGCGCCAGCAGAACTGACAGAATCACCGGGGAG. Residues: CASRTDRITGE. The entire CDR3 protein reads CASRTDRITGELFF. This sequence joins TRBV5-1 and TRBJ2-2; possible D gene TRBD1, 5 bases. With the read ending 3 residues before the CDR3 end, the germline J gene is used to fill in that end. The germline V gene has CDR1 SGHRS and CDR2 YFSETQ. The V end was cut by 5 bases, the J end by 4 bases, with 12 bases between. This CDR3 has 14 residues. The full variable domain, completed using reference TRBV5-1 and TRBJ2-2, is KAGVTQTPRYLIKTRGQQVTLSCSPISGHRSVSWYQQTPGQGLQFLFEYFSETQRNKGNFPGRFSGRQFSNSRSEMNVSTLELGDSALYLCASRTDRITGELFFGEGSRLTVL.

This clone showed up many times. The covered CDR3 bases are TGCAGTGCTAGGTTGGCTAGCGATTTCACAGATACG. Translation: CSARLASDFTDT. The full CDR3 sequence reads CSARLASDFTDTQYF. The genes are TRBV20-1 and TRBJ2-3; the D gene is possibly TRBD2 (6 bases). The CDR3 end falls 3 residues outside the read, so it is completed with the germline J gene. Trimming left V 3 bases short and J 2 bases short, with 15 bases between. CDR1 and CDR2 from the germline V gene are DFQATT and SNEGSKA (reference sequence). This CDR3 region has 15 residues.

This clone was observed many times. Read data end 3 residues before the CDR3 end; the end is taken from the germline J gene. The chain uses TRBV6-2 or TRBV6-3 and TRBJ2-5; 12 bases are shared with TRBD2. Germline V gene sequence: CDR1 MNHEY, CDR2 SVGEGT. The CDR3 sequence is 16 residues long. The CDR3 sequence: CASSPLTSGGKRTQYF. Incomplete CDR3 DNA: TGTGCCAGCAGTCCCCTGACTAGCGGGGGTAAGAGAACC.

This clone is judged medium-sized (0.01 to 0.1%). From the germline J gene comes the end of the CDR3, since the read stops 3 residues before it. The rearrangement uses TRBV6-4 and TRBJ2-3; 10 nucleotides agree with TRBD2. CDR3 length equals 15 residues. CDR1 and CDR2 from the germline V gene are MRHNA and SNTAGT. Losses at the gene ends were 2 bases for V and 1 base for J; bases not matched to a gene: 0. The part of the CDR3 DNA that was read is TGTGCCAGCAGTGACGGGACTAGCGGCACAGATACG. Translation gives CASSDGTSGTDT. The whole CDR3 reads CASSDGTSGTDTQYF.

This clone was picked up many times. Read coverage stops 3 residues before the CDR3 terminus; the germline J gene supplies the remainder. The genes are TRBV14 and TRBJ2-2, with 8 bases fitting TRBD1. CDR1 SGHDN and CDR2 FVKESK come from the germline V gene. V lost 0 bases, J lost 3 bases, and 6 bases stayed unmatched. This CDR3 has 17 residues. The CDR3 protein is CASSQDPTTGDTGELFF. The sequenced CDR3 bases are TGTGCCAGCAGCCAAGATCCTACGACAGGGGACACCGGGGAG. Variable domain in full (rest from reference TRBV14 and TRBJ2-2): EAGVTQFPSHSVIEKGQTVTLRCDPISGHDNLYWYRRVMGKEIKFLLHFVKESKQDESGMPNNRFLAERTGGTYSTLKVQPAELEDSGVYFCASSQDPTTGDTGELFFGEGSRLTVL.

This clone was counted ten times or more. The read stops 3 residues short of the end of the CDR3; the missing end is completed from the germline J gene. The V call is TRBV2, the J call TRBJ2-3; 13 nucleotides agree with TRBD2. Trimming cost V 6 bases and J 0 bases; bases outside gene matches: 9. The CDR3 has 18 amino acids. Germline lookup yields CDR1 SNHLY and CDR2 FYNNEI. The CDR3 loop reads CASRGGLAGSYSTDTQYF. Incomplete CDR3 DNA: TGTGCCAGCAGGGGGGGACTAGCGGGGAGCTATAGCACAGATACG.

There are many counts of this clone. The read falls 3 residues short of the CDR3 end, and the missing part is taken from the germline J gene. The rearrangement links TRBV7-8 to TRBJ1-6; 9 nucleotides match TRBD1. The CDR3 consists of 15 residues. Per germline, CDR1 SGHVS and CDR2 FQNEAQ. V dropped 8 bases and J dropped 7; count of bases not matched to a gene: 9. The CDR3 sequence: CASGDRALWNSPLHF. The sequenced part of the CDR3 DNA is TGTGCCAGCGGGGACAGGGCCCTTTGGAATTCACCC.

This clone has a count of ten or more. The CDR3 sequence is CASSVGQGRNTEAFF. CDR3 DNA, as far as it was read: TGTGCCAGCAGCGTGGGACAGGGGAGGAACACTGAA. The chain carries TRBV5-6 and TRBJ1-1; the match to TRBD1 covers 10 bases. The missing CDR3 end, 3 residues past where the read stops, is filled in from the germline J gene. After removal of 4 bases from V and 1 base from J, the junction contained 4 bases not matched to a gene. This CDR3 region has 15 residues. Germline lookup yields CDR1 SGHDT and CDR2 YYEEEE.

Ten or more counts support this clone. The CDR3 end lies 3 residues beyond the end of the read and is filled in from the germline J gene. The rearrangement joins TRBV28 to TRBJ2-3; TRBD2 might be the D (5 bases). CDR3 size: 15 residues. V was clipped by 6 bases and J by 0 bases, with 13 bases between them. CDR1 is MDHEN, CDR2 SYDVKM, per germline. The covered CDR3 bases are TGTGCCAGCAGCCCTCTCGGGGTGAGCACAGATACG. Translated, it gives CASSPLGVSTDT. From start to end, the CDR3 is CASSPLGVSTDTQYF.

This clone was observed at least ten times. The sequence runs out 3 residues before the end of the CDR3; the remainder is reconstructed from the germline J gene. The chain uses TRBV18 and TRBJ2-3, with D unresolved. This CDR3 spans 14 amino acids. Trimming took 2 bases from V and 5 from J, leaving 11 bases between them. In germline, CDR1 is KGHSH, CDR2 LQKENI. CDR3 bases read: TGTGCCAGCTCACCAGGTGTCGAGCGAGATACG. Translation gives CASSPGVERDT. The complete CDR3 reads CASSPGVERDTQYF. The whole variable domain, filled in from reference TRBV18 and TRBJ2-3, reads NAGVMQNPRHLVRRRGQEARLRCSPMKGHSHVYWYRQLPEEGLKFMVYLQKENIIDESGMPKERFSAEFPKEGPSILRIQQVVRGDSAAYFCASSPGVERDTQYFGPGTRLTVL.

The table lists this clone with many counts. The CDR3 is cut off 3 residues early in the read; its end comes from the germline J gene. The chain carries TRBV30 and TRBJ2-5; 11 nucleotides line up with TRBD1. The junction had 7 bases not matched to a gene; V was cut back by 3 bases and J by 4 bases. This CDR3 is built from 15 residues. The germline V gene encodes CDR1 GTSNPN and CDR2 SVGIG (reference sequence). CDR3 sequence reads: CAWSPGQGVRETQYF. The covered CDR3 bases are TGTGCCTGGAGCCCGGGACAGGGGGTAAGAGAGACC.

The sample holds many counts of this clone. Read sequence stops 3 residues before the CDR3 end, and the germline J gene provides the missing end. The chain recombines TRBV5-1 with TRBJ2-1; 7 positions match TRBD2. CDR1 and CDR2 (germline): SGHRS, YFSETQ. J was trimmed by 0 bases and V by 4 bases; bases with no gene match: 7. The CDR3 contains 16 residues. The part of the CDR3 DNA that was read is TGCGCCAGCAGCATAGCGGGTGGGAGCTCCTACAATGAG. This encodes CASSIAGGSSYNE. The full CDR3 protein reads CASSIAGGSSYNEQFF.

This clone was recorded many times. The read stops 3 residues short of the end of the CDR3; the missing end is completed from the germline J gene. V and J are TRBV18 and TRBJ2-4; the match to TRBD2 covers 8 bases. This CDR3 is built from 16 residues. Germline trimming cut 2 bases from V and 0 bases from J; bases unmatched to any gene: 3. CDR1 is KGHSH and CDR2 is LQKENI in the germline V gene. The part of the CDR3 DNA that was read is TGTGCCAGCTCACCAAGTAGCGGGGTAGCCAAAAACATT. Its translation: CASSPSSGVAKNI. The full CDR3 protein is CASSPSSGVAKNIQYF.

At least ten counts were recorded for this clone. The CDR3 protein is CSVVPSGTQETQYF. Partial CDR3 DNA: TGCAGCGTTGTCCCTAGCGGGACCCAAGAGACC. This chain uses TRBV29-1 with TRBJ2-5, with 9 bases identical to TRBD2. The observed sequence ends 3 residues before the CDR3 terminus, with the missing tail filled in from the germline J gene. This CDR3 region has 14 residues. V lost 4 bases, J lost 1 base, and 4 bases stayed unmatched. Germline CDR1 SQVTM, CDR2 ANQGSEA. Using reference TRBV29-1 and TRBJ2-5 for the parts outside the CDR3, the full variable domain is SAVISQKPSRDICQRGTSLTIQCQVDSQVTMMFWYRQQPGQSLTLIATANQGSEATYESGFVIDKFPISRPNLTFSTLTVSNMSPEDSSIYLCSVVPSGTQETQYFGPGTRLLVL.

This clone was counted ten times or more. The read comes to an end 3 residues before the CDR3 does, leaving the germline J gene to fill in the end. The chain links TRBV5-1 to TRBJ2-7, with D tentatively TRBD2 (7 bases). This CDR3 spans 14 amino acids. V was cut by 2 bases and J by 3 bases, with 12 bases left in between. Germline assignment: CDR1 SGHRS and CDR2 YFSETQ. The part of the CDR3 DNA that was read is TGCGCCAGCAGCTTAGGCGGGGGCTACTACGAG. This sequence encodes CASSLGGGYYE. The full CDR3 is CASSLGGGYYEQYF.

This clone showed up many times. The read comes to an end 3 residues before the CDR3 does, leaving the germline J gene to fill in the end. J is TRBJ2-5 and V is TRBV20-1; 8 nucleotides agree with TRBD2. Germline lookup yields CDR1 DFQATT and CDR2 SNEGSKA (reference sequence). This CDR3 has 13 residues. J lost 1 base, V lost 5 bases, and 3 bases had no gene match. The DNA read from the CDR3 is TGCAGTGCTGACGGGACTAGCCAAGAGACC. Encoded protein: CSADGTSQET. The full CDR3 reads CSADGTSQETQYF.

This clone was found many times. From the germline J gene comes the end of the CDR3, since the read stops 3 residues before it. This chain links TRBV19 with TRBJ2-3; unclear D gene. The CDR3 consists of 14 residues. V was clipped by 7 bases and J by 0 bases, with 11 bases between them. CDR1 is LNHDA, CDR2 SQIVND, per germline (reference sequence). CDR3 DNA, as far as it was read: TGTGCCAGTAAAGACTCTTCTAGCACAGATACG. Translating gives CASKDSSSTDT. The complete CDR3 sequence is CASKDSSSTDTQYF.